This T cell receptor beta chain was sequenced for a study of blood T cell repertoires in COVID-19. Study-level background: From the United States, Italy and Spain came samples of acute and convalescent COVID-19.

Of note for this clone: Other DNA sequences in the same sample also yield this CDR3.

Seattle cases were enrolled at active infection and followed longitudinally. Original data processing: Quantification of nucleated cells was approximated via reference gene primer amplification. Some clones are missing from TCRdb's copy, which holds only in-frame ones; the method was immunoSEQ multiplex PCR. The DNA gave D and trimming, while V, J and clone size come from that table. The sample includes 150,000 or so clones, approximately 93% seen only once; the top ten take under 2%. CDR3 size: 14 residues. Trimming cost V 0 bases and J 3 bases, with 6 bases left between them. Germline CDR1 SGHRS, CDR2 YFSETQ.

This receptor was taken from a woman in her sixties or seventies with COVID-19, enrolled during active disease. Sequencing was performed on peripheral blood. The chain carries TRBV5-1 and TRBJ2-2; the D gene is possibly TRBD1 (6 bases). The CDR3 bases are TGCGCCAGCAGCTTGGGACAGGACACCGGGGAGCTGTTTTTT. It is translated as CASSLGQDTGELFF.